This T cell receptor (beta chain) appears in the sequencing data of a study of beta chain features in type 1 diabetes. Whole-study results and caveats: Shorter TCRB CDR3s, moderately but significantly so, were found in Type 1 diabetes patients in all four CD4+ subsets. The naive, central memory and Treg TCRB repertoires looked more alike in patients than they did in healthy donors.

As to this clone: Its target is not known.

The whole isolated RNA underwent reverse transcription, so sequencing captured expressed TCRB transcripts. Sequencing was performed with immunoSEQ multiplex PCR; in TCRdb, only in-frame clones are kept and a portion is missing. This table has about 620,000 clones, 15% appearing once. The TCR sequence derives from a man younger than 30 in good health. Specimen: naive CD4+ T cells from blood.

For the CDR3, the DNA is TGCAGTGCTAGAGAAGTAGCCGGCTACACCTTC. This codes for CSAREVAGYTF. The chain employs TRBV20-1 and TRBJ1-2; D is unresolved. V lost 0 bases and J 8 bases, leaving 7 bases between the germline ends. The CDR3 is made up of 11 amino acids. Germline V lookup: CDR1 DFQATT, CDR2 SNEGSKA (reference sequence).